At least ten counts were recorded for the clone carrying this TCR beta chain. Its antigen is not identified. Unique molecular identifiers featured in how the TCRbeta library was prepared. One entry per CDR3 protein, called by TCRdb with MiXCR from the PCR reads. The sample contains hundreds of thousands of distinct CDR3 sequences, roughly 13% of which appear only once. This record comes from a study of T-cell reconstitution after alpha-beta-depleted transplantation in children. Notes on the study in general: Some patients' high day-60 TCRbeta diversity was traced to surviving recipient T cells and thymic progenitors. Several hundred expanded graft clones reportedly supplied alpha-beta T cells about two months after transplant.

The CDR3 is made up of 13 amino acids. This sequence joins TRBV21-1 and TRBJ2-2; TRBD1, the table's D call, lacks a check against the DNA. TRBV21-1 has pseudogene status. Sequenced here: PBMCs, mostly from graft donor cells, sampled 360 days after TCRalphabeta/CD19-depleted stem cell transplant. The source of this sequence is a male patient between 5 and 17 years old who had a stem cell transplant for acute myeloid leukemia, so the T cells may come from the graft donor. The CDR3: CASSEDRTGELFF. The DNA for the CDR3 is TGTGCCAGCAGCGAAGACAGGACCGGGGAGCTGTTTTTT.